One and the same sample provided the 21 T cell receptor beta chains below, sequenced in a study of lymphopenia after photon versus proton radiotherapy (dated by TCRdb to the late 2010s). Library prep was done by the immunoSEQ multiplex PCR assay. Imported from immuneACCESS, the table was reduced by TCRdb to in-frame sequences with V and J called. These copies leave out some clones; in studies compared against another copy, an unresolved V gene accounts for under half, and the cause of the remainder is not known. The sample table contains about 40,000 clones; only one count was recorded for 86% of them. The top ten clonotypes cover about a tenth of the sample. The material sequenced was peripheral blood, taken from a patient treated with proton-based radiotherapy. The receptors come from a woman in her seventies with pancreatic cancer. Some clones in this sample may be carry-over from other donors' samples.

This clone appeared a few times. The V and J genes are TRBV7-9 and TRBJ1-2, with D uncertain. The V and J ends lost 5 bases and 6 bases respectively, with 13 bases between them. CDR1 is SEHNR and CDR2 is FQNEAQ in the germline V gene (reference sequence). The CDR3 length is 13 residues. The CDR3 region has the DNA TGTGCCAGCAGCCCCGGGAGGGTAGATGGCTACACCTTC. Translated: CASSPGRVDGYTF.

CDR3 in DNA: TGTGCCAGCAGCTCGGGACAGCAGTTCTTC. This translates into CASSSGQQFF. The genes are TRBV11-1 and TRBJ2-1; D tentatively fits TRBD1 or TRBD2 (5 bases each). Germline V gene data show CDR1 as SGHAT and CDR2 as FQDESV (reference sequence). V was trimmed by 4 bases and J by 11 bases, leaving 6 bases between them. CDR3 size: 10 residues.

The rearrangement links TRBV6-5 to TRBJ2-7; 7 nucleotides agree with TRBD2. CDR1 is MNHEY, CDR2 SVGAGI, per germline. The CDR3 covers 13 residues. V shed 5 bases, J shed 3 bases, and the junction held 4 bases outside the gene matches. The CDR3 nucleotides read TGTGCCAGCAGTCTCGGGACTATCTACGAGCAGTACTTC. Encoded protein: CASSLGTIYEQYF.

This chain links TRBV9 with TRBJ2-7; 10 bases agree with TRBD2. V was clipped by 4 bases and J by 3 bases; unmatched bases: 7. Germline loops: CDR1 SGDLS, CDR2 YYNGEE. This CDR3 region has 15 residues. The CDR3 DNA follows: TGTGCCAGCAGCCCCGGGACTAGCGAGTTCTACGAGCAGTACTTC. This gives the protein CASSPGTSEFYEQYF.

Only a few counts were recorded for this clone. The gene calls are TRBV11-1 and TRBJ2-7; 16 bases are a match to TRBD2. Germline CDR1 reads SGHAT; CDR2 reads FQDESV (reference sequence). V shed 4 bases, J shed 2 bases, and the junction held 2 bases outside the gene matches. The length of the CDR3 is 16 residues. CDR3 residues: CASSSGTSGRAYEQYF. The CDR3, as DNA: TGTGCCAGCAGCTCAGGGACTAGCGGGAGGGCCTACGAGCAGTACTTC.

This chain uses TRBV5-4 with TRBJ2-1; TRBD2 matches 9 bases. The trim removed 1 base at V and 9 bases at J, leaving 8 bases unmatched. The CDR3 consists of 15 residues. CDR1 SGHNT and CDR2 YYREEE come from the germline V gene (reference sequence). This chain's CDR3 is CASSLFASGKGEQFF. In nucleotides, the CDR3 is TGTGCCAGCAGCTTGTTCGCTAGCGGGAAGGGTGAGCAGTTCTTC.

The chain is built from TRBV6-5 and TRBJ2-7; 10 bases fit TRBD2. With V trimmed by 2 bases and J by 5 bases, 3 bases remained unmatched. Germline values: CDR1 MNHEY, CDR2 SVGAGI. The CDR3 is 14 amino acids. For the CDR3, the DNA is TGTGCCAGCAGTTACCGTCTAGCGGGAGACGAGCAGTACTTC. This translates into CASSYRLAGDEQYF.

The V call is TRBV6-6, the J call TRBJ1-5; D is undetermined. This CDR3 region has 14 residues. From germline, CDR1 is MNHNY and CDR2 SVGAGI (reference sequence). With 10 bases removed from V and 0 bases from J, the gap between germline ends came to 13 bases. The DNA of the CDR3 is TGTGCCATTACGTCTGGGAATAGCAATCAGCCCCAGCATTTT. Translation gives CAITSGNSNQPQHF.

The chain is built from TRBV2 and TRBJ1-4; the D is unclear. The CDR3 length is 12 residues. Trimming left V 7 bases short and J 4 bases short, with 7 bases between. CDR1 SNHLY and CDR2 FYNNEI come from the germline V gene. The CDR3 sequence: CASNWGNEKLFF. Here the CDR3 DNA reads TGTGCCAGCAACTGGGGTAATGAAAAACTGTTTTTT.

The chain joins TRBV30 to TRBJ1-5; D ambiguous. This CDR3 region has 13 residues. Germline lookup yields CDR1 GTSNPN and CDR2 SVGIG (reference sequence). V gave up 0 bases and J gave up 3 bases, with 6 bases separating them. This CDR3 reads CAWSVRDNQPQHF. The CDR3 region has the DNA TGTGCCTGGAGTGTAAGAGACAATCAGCCCCAGCATTTT.

The V and J genes are TRBV29-1 and TRBJ2-2; 8 bases are a match to TRBD1. The V and J ends lost 2 bases and 2 bases, in that order; junction bases with no gene match: 4. The germline CDR1 and CDR2 sequences are SQVTM and ANQGSEA. The CDR3 spans 15 residues. CDR3: CSVEQGATNTGELFF. The CDR3 DNA reads TGCAGCGTTGAACAGGGGGCCACAAACACCGGGGAGCTGTTTTTT.

The chain combines TRBV5-1 with TRBJ1-1; D not certain. The germline gives CDR1 SGHRS, CDR2 YFSETQ. V was clipped by 3 bases and J by 0 bases, with 9 bases between them. This CDR3 is 14 amino acids long. CDR3 sequence reads: CASSSNTLNTEAFF. The CDR3 DNA follows: TGCGCCAGCAGCTCAAACACACTGAACACTGAAGCTTTCTTT.

This chain uses TRBV5-6 with TRBJ2-6; 10 nucleotides line up with TRBD2. The CDR3 is made up of 17 amino acids. V was clipped by 2 bases and J by 0 bases; unmatched bases: 2. Germline CDR1 SGHDT, CDR2 YYEEEE. The chain's CDR3 is CASSLLAGSSGANVLTF. Written as DNA, the CDR3 is TGTGCCAGCAGCTTACTAGCGGGGAGCTCTGGGGCCAACGTCCTGACTTTC. The full variable domain, completed using reference TRBV5-6 and TRBJ2-6, is DAGVTQSPTHLIKTRGQQVTLRCSPKSGHDTVSWYQQALGQGPQFIFQYYEEEERQRGNFPDRFSGHQFPNYSSELNVNALLLGDSALYLCASSLLAGSSGANVLTFGAGSRLTVL.

V and J are TRBV14 and TRBJ2-1, with a weak D call TRBD1 (6 bases). V was clipped by 3 bases and J by 0 bases, with 15 bases between them. The germline CDR1 and CDR2 sequences are SGHDN and FVKESK. This CDR3 comprises 17 residues. CDR3 region: CASSQGPRGSSYNEQFF. CDR3 bases: TGTGCCAGCAGCCAGGGCCCCAGGGGAAGCTCCTACAATGAGCAGTTCTTC. Full variable domain (rest looked up from reference TRBV14 and TRBJ2-1): EAGVTQFPSHSVIEKGQTVTLRCDPISGHDNLYWYRRVMGKEIKFLLHFVKESKQDESGMPNNRFLAERTGGTYSTLKVQPAELEDSGVYFCASSQGPRGSSYNEQFFGPGTRLTVL.

The J gene is TRBJ2-2, the V gene TRBV5-5; possibly TRBD1 for D (5 bases). The V end lost 1 base, the J end lost 6 bases, and 13 bases lay between the germline ends. The CDR3 extends over 15 amino acids. The germline V gene encodes CDR1 SGHKS and CDR2 YYEKEE (reference sequence). In nucleotides, the CDR3 is TGTGCCAGCAGCTTGCCAGGGTCTCAGGCCGGGGAGCTGTTTTTT. Residues: CASSLPGSQAGELFF.

The V gene is TRBV5-6, the J gene TRBJ1-1; the D gene is possibly TRBD1 (5 bases). CDR3 length: 16 amino acids. Germline values: CDR1 SGHDT, CDR2 YYEEEE. V was trimmed by 4 bases and J by 0 bases, leaving 16 bases between them. Written as DNA, the CDR3 is TGTGCCAGCAGCCTTTCGGGTCGGGGGATGAACACTGAAGCTTTCTTT. This codes for CASSLSGRGMNTEAFF.

This CDR3 is CASIFYTEAFF. DNA for the CDR3: TGTGCCAGCATCTTCTACACTGAAGCTTTCTTT. This chain links TRBV6-1 with TRBJ1-1; D remains unclear. V was trimmed by 7 bases and J by 3 bases, leaving 6 bases between them. The V gene's germline CDR1 is MNHNS and CDR2 SASEGT. The CDR3 extends over 11 amino acids.

V gene TRBV6-1 combines with J gene TRBJ1-2; D may be TRBD1 (5 bases). V lost 5 bases to trimming and J lost 4 bases, with 17 bases between them. The CDR3 consists of 15 residues. The germline V gene has CDR1 MNHNS and CDR2 SASEGT. The CDR3 protein is CASSPGGGLSYGYTF. The CDR3 DNA reads TGTGCCAGCAGTCCGGGGGGGGGACTGAGCTATGGCTACACCTTC.

The chain carries TRBV28 and TRBJ1-4; D is uncertain. Germline V gives CDR1 MDHEN, CDR2 SYDVKM. This CDR3 region has 15 residues. V lost 2 bases, J lost 6 bases, and 13 bases lay in between. The CDR3 loop reads CASSLRRGRDEKLFF. The CDR3 DNA reads as TGTGCCAGCAGTTTACGGAGAGGAAGGGATGAAAAACTGTTTTTT.

V usage is TRBV19 and J usage is TRBJ2-2; 8 bases map to TRBD1. This CDR3 contains 18 residues. V shed 5 bases, J shed 4 bases, and the junction held 15 bases outside the gene matches. Germline V CDR1 and CDR2: LNHDA, SQIVND (reference sequence). Written as DNA, the CDR3 is TGTGCCAGTAGTCAGTATCAGGGGGCGCCGGATGGCACCGGGGAGCTGTTTTTT. Residues: CASSQYQGAPDGTGELFF. Based on the CDR3 plus reference TRBV19 and TRBJ2-2, the full variable domain is DGGITQSPKYLFRKEGQNVTLSCEQNLNHDAMYWYRQDPGQGLRLIYYSQIVNDFQKGDIAEGYSVSREKKESFPLTVTSAQKNPTAFYLCASSQYQGAPDGTGELFFGEGSRLTVL.

Regarding this clone: Other DNA sequences in this sample translate to the same CDR3. V and J are TRBV7-8 and TRBJ2-3; no reliable D call. The CDR3 sequence is 11 residues long. Per germline, CDR1 SGHVS and CDR2 FQNEAQ. Trimming removed 5 bases from V and 3 bases from J, with 3 bases in between. The CDR3 bases are TGTGCCAGCAGCCTTACAGATACGCAGTATTTT. It is translated as CASSLTDTQYF.